This entry describes one TCR beta chain. The antigen is unknown. The data were taken from a study of T-cell memory formation after mild COVID-19. General study findings and limits: Clones that contracted from day 15 to 85 were balanced CD4/CD8, while later expanders leaned CD4+.

The CDR3 extends over 16 amino acids. V lost 1 base, J lost 3 bases, and 6 bases stayed unmatched. The germline V gene encodes CDR1 SGHDT and CDR2 YYEEEE. TCRdb re-called the 5' RACE reads with MiXCR, one entry per CDR3 protein. This sample has 430,000 or so distinct CDR3 sequences, with approximately 23% found just once. The sequence was obtained from an adult woman who had mild COVID-19 (a few samples of this study predate the infection). Cell type and time point are not known. Sequenced material: PBMCs or a T cell subset sorted from them (not recorded which). The rearrangement joins TRBV5-6 to TRBJ2-3, with TRBD2 matching over 9 bases. CDR3 nucleotides: TGTGCCAGCAGCTTGTTAGCGGGAGTCCTTACAGATACGCAGTATTTT. This codes for CASSLLAGVLTDTQYF.